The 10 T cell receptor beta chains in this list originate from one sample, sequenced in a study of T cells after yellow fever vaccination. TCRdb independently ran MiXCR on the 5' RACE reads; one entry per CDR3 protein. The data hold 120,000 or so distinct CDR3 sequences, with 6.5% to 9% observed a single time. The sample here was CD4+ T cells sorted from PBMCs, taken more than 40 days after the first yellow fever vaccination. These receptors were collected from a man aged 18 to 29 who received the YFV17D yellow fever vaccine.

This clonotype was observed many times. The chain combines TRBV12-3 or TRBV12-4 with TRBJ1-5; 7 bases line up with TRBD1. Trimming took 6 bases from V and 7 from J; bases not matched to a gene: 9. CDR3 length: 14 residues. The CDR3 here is CASSSTGERQPQHF. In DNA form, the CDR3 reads TGTGCCAGCAGCTCAACAGGGGAGAGGCAGCCCCAGCATTTT.

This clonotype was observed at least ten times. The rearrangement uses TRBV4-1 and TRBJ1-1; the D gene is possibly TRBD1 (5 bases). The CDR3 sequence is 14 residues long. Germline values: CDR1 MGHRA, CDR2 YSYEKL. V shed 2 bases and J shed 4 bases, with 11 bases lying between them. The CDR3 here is CASSQPTGGTEAFF. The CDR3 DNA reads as TGCGCCAGCAGCCAACCGACGGGGGGCACTGAAGCTTTCTTT.

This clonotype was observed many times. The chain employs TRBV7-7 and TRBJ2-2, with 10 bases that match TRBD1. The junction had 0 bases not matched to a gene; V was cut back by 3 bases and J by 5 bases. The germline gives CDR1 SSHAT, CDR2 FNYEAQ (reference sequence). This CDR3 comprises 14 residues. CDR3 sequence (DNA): TGTGCCAGCAGCTTGGACAGGGGGACCGGGGAGCTGTTTTTT. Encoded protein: CASSLDRGTGELFF. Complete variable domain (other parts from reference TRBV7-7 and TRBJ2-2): GAGVSQSPRYKVTKRGQDVTLRCDPISSHATLYWYQQALGQGPEFLTYFNYEAQPDKSGLPSDRFSAERPEGSISTLTIQRTEQRDSAMYRCASSLDRGTGELFFGEGSRLTVL.

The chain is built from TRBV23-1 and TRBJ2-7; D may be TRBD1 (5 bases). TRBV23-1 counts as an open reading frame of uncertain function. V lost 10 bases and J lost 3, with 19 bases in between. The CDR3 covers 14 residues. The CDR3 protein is CAIIRRAGNYEQYV. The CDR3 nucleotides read TGCGCCATCATTCGTAGAGCAGGGAACTACGAGCAGTACGTC.

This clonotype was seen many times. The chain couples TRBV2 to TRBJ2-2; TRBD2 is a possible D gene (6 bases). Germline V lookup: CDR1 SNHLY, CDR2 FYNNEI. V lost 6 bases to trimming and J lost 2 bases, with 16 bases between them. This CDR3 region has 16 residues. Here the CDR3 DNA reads TGTGCCAGCAGCGCCGAGGCACTAGCTAACACCGGGGAGCTGTTTTTT. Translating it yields CASSAEALANTGELFF.

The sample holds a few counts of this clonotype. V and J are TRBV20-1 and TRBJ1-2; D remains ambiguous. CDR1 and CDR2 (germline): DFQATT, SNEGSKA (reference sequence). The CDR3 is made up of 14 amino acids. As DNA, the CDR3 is TGCAGCGCTTCCCCCCCCTATGGCGAATTGGGCTACACCTTC. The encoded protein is CSASPPYGELGYTF.

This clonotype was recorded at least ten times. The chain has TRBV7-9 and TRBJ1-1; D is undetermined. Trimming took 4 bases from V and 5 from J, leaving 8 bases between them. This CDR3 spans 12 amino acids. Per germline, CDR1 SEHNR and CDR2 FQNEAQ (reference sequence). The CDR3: CASSSVGTEAFF. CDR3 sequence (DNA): TGTGCCAGCAGCTCTGTCGGAACTGAAGCTTTCTTT.

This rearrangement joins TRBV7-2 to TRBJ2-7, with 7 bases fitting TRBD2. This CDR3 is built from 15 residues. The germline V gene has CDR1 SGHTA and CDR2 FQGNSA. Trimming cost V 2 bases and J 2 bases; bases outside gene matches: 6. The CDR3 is CASSLYRGDTYEQYF. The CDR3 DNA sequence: TGTGCCAGCAGCTTATATCGGGGGGATACCTACGAGCAGTACTTC.

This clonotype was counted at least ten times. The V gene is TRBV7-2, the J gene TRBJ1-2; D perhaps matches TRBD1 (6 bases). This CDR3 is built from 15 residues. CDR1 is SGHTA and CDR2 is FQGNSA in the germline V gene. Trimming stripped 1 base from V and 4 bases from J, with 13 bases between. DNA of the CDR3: TGTGCCAGCAGCTTAGGTAGTCTGGACAGCTATGGCTACACCTTC. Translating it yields CASSLGSLDSYGYTF.

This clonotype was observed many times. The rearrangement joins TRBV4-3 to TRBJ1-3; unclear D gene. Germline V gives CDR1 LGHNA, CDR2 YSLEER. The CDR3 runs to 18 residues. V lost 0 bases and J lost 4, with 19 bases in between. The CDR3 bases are TGCGCCAGCAGCCAAGACCCGCCGGGTAACGCTGAAGGAAACACCATATATTTT. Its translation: CASSQDPPGNAEGNTIYF.